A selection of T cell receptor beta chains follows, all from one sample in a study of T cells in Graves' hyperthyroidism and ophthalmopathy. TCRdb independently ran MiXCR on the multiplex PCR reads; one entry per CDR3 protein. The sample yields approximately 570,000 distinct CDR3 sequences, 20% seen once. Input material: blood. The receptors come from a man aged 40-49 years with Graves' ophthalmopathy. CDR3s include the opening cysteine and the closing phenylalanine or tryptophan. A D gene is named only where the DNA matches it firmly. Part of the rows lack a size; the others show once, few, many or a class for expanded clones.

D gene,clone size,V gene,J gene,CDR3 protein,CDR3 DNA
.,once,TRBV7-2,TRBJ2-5,CASSTSAVPTETQYF,TGTGCCAGTAGTACTTCAGCGGTCCCGACGGAGACCCAGTACTTC
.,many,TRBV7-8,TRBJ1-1,CASSLKRDTEAFF,TGTGCCAGCAGCTTAAAGAGGGACACTGAAGCTTTCTTT
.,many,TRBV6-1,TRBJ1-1,CASRLRPTRGTEAFF,TGTGCCAGCAGGCTCCGTCCGACCCGAGGGACTGAAGCTTTCTTT
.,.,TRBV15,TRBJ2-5,CATSRDSQGRAQYF,TGTGCCACCAGCAGAGATAGCCAGGGTCGGGCCCAGTACTTC
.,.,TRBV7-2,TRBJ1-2,CASSLARRGGDGYTF,TGTGCCAGCAGCTTAGCGCGGAGGGGAGGGGATGGCTACACCTTC
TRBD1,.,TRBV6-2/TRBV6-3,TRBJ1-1,CASRGQGMNTEAFF,TGTGCCAGCAGAGGACAGGGGATGAACACTGAAGCTTTCTTT
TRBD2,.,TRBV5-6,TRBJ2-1,CASRGGRTSSYNEQFF,TGTGCCAGCAGGGGGGGGAGGACCAGCTCCTACAATGAGCAGTTCTTC
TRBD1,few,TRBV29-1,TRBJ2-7,CSVDVGDRREQYF,TGCAGCGTTGATGTAGGGGACAGGAGAGAGCAGTACTTC
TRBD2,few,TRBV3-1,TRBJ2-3,CASSQELILGGRPDTDTQYF,TGTGCCAGCAGCCAAGAGTTGATCTTAGGCGGGAGGCCAGACACAGATACGCAGTATTTT
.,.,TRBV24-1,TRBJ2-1,CATSSDYSYNEQFF,TGTGCCACCAGCTCGGACTATTCCTACAATGAGCAGTTCTTC
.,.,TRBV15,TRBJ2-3,CATSTRESDTQYF,TGTGCCACCAGCACCAGGGAGTCAGATACGCAGTATTTT
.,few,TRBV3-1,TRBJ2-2,CASSQDPGNTEELFF,TGTGCCAGCAGCCAAGATCCAGGGAACACCGAGGAGCTGTTTTTT
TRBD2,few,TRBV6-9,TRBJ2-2,CASKDTWTSGGTGELFF,TGTGCCAGTAAAGACACCTGGACTAGCGGAGGGACCGGGGAGCTGTTTTTT
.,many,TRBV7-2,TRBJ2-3,CASSFDPGDTQYF,TGTGCCAGCAGCTTCGATCCCGGGGATACGCAGTATTTT
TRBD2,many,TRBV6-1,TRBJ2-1,CASSELAGDNEQFF,TGTGCCAGCAGTGAACTAGCGGGAGACAATGAGCAGTTCTTC
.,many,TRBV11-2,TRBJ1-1,CASSARRLEAFF,TGTGCCAGCAGCGCTCGCAGACTTGAAGCTTTCTTT
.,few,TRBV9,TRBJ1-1,CASSVVPSNTEAFF,TGTGCCAGCAGCGTAGTTCCGTCGAACACTGAAGCTTTCTTT
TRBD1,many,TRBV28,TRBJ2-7,CASSPVSGQGRNEQYF,TGTGCCAGCAGTCCGGTTTCGGGACAGGGTAGGAACGAGCAGTACTTC
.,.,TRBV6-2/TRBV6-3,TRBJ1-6,CASSYGTEYNSPLHF,TGTGCCAGCAGTTACGGGACCGAGTATAATTCACCCCTCCACTTT
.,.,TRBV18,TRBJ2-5,CASSPLSSVGFQETQYF,TGTGCCAGCTCACCACTTTCTAGCGTAGGTTTCCAAGAGACCCAGTACTTC
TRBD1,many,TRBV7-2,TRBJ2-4,CASSLGQVNIQYF,TGTGCCAGCAGCTTGGGACAGGTCAACATTCAGTACTTC
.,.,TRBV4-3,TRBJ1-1,CASSLTWQDKNTEAFF,TGCGCCAGCAGCCTTACATGGCAGGACAAGAACACTGAAGCTTTCTTT
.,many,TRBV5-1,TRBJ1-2,CASSLEGGHRSDYTF,TGCGCCAGCAGCTTGGAGGGGGGACATAGGTCTGATTACACCTTC
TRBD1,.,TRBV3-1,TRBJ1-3,CASSRTGGIYSGNTIYF,TGTGCCAGCAGCCGGACAGGGGGTATTTACTCTGGAAACACCATATATTTT
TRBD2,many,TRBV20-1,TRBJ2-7,CSARDLAGELNEQYF,TGCAGTGCTAGAGACCTAGCGGGAGAATTGAACGAGCAGTACTTC
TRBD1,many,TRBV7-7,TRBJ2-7,CASSSDRDSYEQYF,TGTGCTAGCAGCTCCGACAGGGATTCCTACGAGCAGTACTTC
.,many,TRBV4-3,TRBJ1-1,CASSQDLSALVGTEAFF,TGCGCCAGCAGCCAAGATCTTAGTGCGTTAGTAGGCACTGAAGCTTTCTTT
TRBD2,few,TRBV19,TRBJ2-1,CASSRLAGMDEQFF,TGTGCCAGTAGCAGACTAGCGGGAATGGATGAGCAGTTCTTC
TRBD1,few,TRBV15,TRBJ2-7,CATSLRDRGHEQYF,TGTGCCACCAGCCTCCGGGACAGGGGCCACGAGCAGTACTTC
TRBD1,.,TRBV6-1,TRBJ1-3,CASSDDRAGNTIYF,TGTGCCAGCAGCGACGACAGGGCTGGAAACACCATATATTTT
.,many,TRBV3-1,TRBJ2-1,CASSQDWDNEQFF,TGTGCCAGCAGCCAAGATTGGGATAACGAGCAGTTCTTC
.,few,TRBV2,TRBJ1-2,CASSDISYGKGDPQGYTF,TGTGCCAGCAGTGATATAAGTTATGGGAAGGGGGACCCGCAGGGCTACACCTTC
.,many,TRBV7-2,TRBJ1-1,CASSLNTLNTEAFF,TGTGCCAGCAGCTTAAATACACTGAACACTGAAGCTTTCTTT
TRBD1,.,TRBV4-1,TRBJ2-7,CASTTGPGQSYEQYF,TGCGCCAGCACCACAGGGCCGGGACAGTCCTACGAGCAGTACTTC
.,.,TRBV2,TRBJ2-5,CASSDFGSWETQYF,TGTGCCAGCAGTGATTTTGGGTCCTGGGAGACCCAGTACTTC
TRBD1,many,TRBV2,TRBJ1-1,CASSHRGGDRGMNTEAFF,TGTGCCAGCAGTCACCGAGGGGGGGACAGGGGGATGAACACTGAAGCTTTCTTT
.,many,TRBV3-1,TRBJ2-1,CASSQAPSSYNEQFF,TGTGCCAGCAGCCAAGCGCCGAGCTCCTACAATGAGCAGTTCTTC
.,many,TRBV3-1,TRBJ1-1,CASSLTRGTEAFF,TGTGCCAGCAGCCTTACTCGGGGCACTGAAGCTTTCTTT
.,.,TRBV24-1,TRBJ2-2,CATSDFRGPENTGELFF,TGTGCCACCAGTGATTTCCGAGGACCCGAGAACACCGGGGAGCTGTTTTTT
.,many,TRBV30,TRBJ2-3,CAWIRGPTDTQYF,TGTGCCTGGATCCGGGGTCCCACAGATACGCAGTATTTT
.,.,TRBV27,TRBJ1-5,CASSLSANQPQHF,TGTGCCAGCAGTTTATCGGCCAATCAGCCCCAGCATTTT
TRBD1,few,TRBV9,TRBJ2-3,CASSDPRQGHPDTQYF,TGTGCCAGCAGCGATCCCCGACAGGGGCATCCAGATACGCAGTATTTT
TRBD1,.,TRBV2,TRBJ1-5,CASKGAVGGNQPQHF,TGTGCCAGCAAGGGGGCGGTTGGCGGCAATCAGCCCCAGCATTTT
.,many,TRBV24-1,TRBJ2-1,CATSDPTLAYNEQFF,TGTGCCACCAGTGACCCGACCCTAGCTTACAATGAGCAGTTCTTC
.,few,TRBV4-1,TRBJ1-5,CASSQVGSHQPQHF,TGCGCCAGCAGCCAAGTGGGGTCTCATCAGCCCCAGCATTTT
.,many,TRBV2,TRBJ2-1,CASSESWVNEQFF,TGTGCCAGCAGTGAATCGTGGGTAAATGAGCAGTTCTTC
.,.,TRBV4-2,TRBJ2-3,CASSREPADTQYF,TGTGCCAGCAGCCGGGAACCCGCAGATACGCAGTATTTT
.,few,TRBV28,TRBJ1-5,CASSFYRDNQPQHF,TGTGCCAGCAGTTTCTACAGGGATAATCAGCCCCAGCATTTT
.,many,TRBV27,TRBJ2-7,CASSPSGYEQYF,TGTGCCAGCAGCCCGAGCGGATACGAGCAGTACTTC
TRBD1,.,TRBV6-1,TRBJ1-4,CASTSGGTGNEKLFF,TGTGCCAGCACCTCTGGGGGGACAGGGAATGAAAAACTGTTTTTT
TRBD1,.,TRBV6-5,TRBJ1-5,CASSYPGQRSSQPQHF,TGTGCCAGCAGCTACCCGGGACAGAGAAGTTCTCAGCCCCAGCATTTT
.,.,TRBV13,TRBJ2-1,CASSQGSISSYNEQFF,TGTGCCAGCAGCCAGGGATCTATCAGCTCCTACAATGAGCAGTTCTTC
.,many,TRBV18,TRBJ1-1,CASSAAGMNAEAFF,TGTGCCAGCTCGGCAGCAGGGATGAACGCTGAAGCTTTCTTT
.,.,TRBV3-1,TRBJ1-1,CASSRSPYEAFF,TGTGCCAGCAGCCGCAGTCCCTACGAAGCTTTCTTT